These T cell receptor beta chains were read from a single sample in a study of blood T cell repertoires in COVID-19. Profiled with immunoSEQ multiplex PCR; TCRdb holds only in-frame clones, not every one. The sample yields approximately 19,000 clones, 70% to 90% seen once. Material: peripheral blood. Every receptor here comes from a human donor in a cohort sampled during active COVID-19. The donor label of this sample is uncertain. Both conserved end residues are part of each CDR3. The order of the fields is J gene, D gene, clone size, V gene, CDR3 protein, CDR3 DNA. A D gene is named only where the DNA matches it firmly. Clone sizes are given selectively: once, few, many, or a class where the clone is expanded.

TRBJ2-4 - - TRBV9 CASSAPTLGTDIQYF TGTGCCAGCAGCGCCCCAACACTAGGAACGGACATTCAGTACTTC
TRBJ1-5 - - TRBV7-9 CASSLDLAGEKHF TGTGCCAGCAGCTTAGATTTGGCAGGGGAGAAACATTTT
TRBJ2-7 - - TRBV3-1/TRBV3-2 CASSQNGVYEQYF TGTGCCAGCAGTCAAAACGGAGTTTACGAGCAGTACTTC
TRBJ1-1 - - TRBV12-2 CASRYHAENTEAFF TGTGCAAGTCGTTACCATGCGGAGAACACTGAAGCTTTCTTT
TRBJ1-5 - few TRBV6-6 CASSYLGGSNQPQHF TGTGCCAGCAGTTACCTCGGGGGGAGCAATCAGCCCCAGCATTTT
TRBJ1-4 - - TRBV5-4 CASSVGQGNFNEKLFF TGTGCCAGCAGCGTGGGTCAGGGCAACTTTAATGAAAAACTGTTTTTT
TRBJ1-1 - - TRBV18 CASSPEENTEAFF TGTGCCAGCTCTCCCGAGGAGAACACTGAAGCTTTCTTT
TRBJ1-2 - few TRBV2 CASSEWAGANYGYTF TGTGCCAGCAGTGAATGGGCGGGAGCTAACTATGGCTACACCTTC
TRBJ1-5 - - TRBV4-2 CASSQGGFTRDQPQHF TGTGCCAGCAGCCAAGGGGGTTTTACTAGGGATCAGCCCCAGCATTTT
TRBJ2-7 TRBD2 - TRBV6-5 CASMNLAGVWEQYF TGTGCCAGCATGAATCTAGCGGGAGTATGGGAGCAGTACTTC
TRBJ2-3 - - TRBV20-1 CSASVGGVGGPDTQYF TGCAGTGCTAGTGTTGGGGGAGTTGGGGGCCCAGATACGCAGTATTTT
TRBJ2-1 - - TRBV2 CASTEGGRSNEQFF TGTGCCAGCACCGAGGGGGGGCGAAGCAATGAGCAGTTCTTC
TRBJ1-1 TRBD1 few TRBV27 CASSFGQAEAFF TGTGCCAGCAGTTTTGGACAGGCTGAAGCTTTCTTT
TRBJ1-3 - - TRBV29-1 CSVLSGNTIYF TGCAGCGTTCTCTCTGGAAACACCATATATTTT
TRBJ1-3 - - TRBV18 CASSPVRGAGNTIYF TGTGCCAGCTCACCAGTCAGGGGTGCTGGAAACACCATATATTTT
TRBJ1-4 - - TRBV11-2 CASSLTNEKLFF TGTGCCAGCAGCCTGACTAATGAAAAACTGTTTTTT
TRBJ2-2 TRBD2 - TRBV19 CASRRTSGTGELFF TGTGCCAGTAGACGGACTAGCGGTACCGGGGAGCTGTTTTTT
TRBJ2-7 - - TRBV6-5 CASSPQGREQYF TGTGCCAGCAGTCCCCAGGGGCGCGAGCAGTACTTC
TRBJ1-5 - once TRBV19 CASSIGWGDQPQHF TGTGCCAGTAGTATAGGGTGGGGCGATCAGCCCCAGCATTTT
TRBJ1-4 - - TRBV29-1 CSVYLFNEKLFF TGCAGCGTTTACCTATTTAATGAAAAACTGTTTTTT